These 16 T cell receptor beta chains were sequenced from one sample in a study of CD8+ T cells in alopecia areata. Extraction and reverse transcription of RNA yielded cDNA as the sequencing template. The assay was immunoSEQ multiplex PCR, and TCRdb's table has in-frame clones only and misses some. The table has approximately 91,000 clones, roughly two fifths seen once; the top ten hold roughly 0.79%. Input material: CD4+ T cells sorted from blood. The receptors were sampled from a human donor with alopecia areata.

Concerning this clone itself: Mismatch with germline at one junction end may stem from a read error. The chain recombines TRBV2 with TRBJ2-1, with D perhaps matching TRBD1 (6 bases). The germline V gene has CDR1 SNHLY and CDR2 FYNNEI. CDR3 length: 12 amino acids. The CDR3 loop reads CASSEAPGAKIF. The CDR3 DNA reads as TGTGCCAGCAGTGAAGCCCCAGGGGCTAAGATCTTC.

In its sample, this clone was seen a few times. The V call is TRBV29-1, the J call TRBJ2-7; no clear D. V was shortened by 3 bases and J by 0 bases, with 6 bases between the two germline ends. The CDR3 has 12 residues. Germline loops: CDR1 SQVTM, CDR2 ANQGSEA. Written as DNA, the CDR3 is TGCAGCGTTGACAGTCCCTCCTACGAGCAGTACTTC. Protein product: CSVDSPSYEQYF.

This clone has more than one count but fewer than ten. CDR3 residues: CSVQVMGNQPQHF. The DNA of the CDR3 is TGCAGCGTGCAAGTCATGGGCAATCAGCCCCAGCATTTT. This chain uses TRBV29-1 with TRBJ1-5; D not certain. This CDR3 has 13 amino acids. Germline assignment: CDR1 SQVTM and CDR2 ANQGSEA. V was pared by 6 bases and J by 2 bases, with 11 bases between.

The chain combines TRBV18 with TRBJ2-1, with D possibly being TRBD2 (5 bases). V was cut by 3 bases and J by 3 bases, with 12 bases left in between. The CDR3 length is 15 residues. Germline values: CDR1 KGHSH, CDR2 LQKENI. DNA for the CDR3: TGTGCCAGCTCACCGGCGGGCCTCATCTACAATGAGCAGTTCTTC. As protein: CASSPAGLIYNEQFF. Full variable domain (outside the CDR3, taken from reference TRBV18 and TRBJ2-1): NAGVMQNPRHLVRRRGQEARLRCSPMKGHSHVYWYRQLPEEGLKFMVYLQKENIIDESGMPKERFSAEFPKEGPSILRIQQVVRGDSAAYFCASSPAGLIYNEQFFGPGTRLTVL.

The CDR3: CASSRILGADTQYF. The CDR3 bases are TGCGCCAGCAGCCGGATACTAGGAGCCGATACGCAGTATTTT. The chain links TRBV5-1 to TRBJ2-3; possible D gene TRBD2, 5 bases. The CDR3 is 14 residues long. Germline loops: CDR1 SGHRS, CDR2 YFSETQ. V dropped 4 bases and J dropped 6 bases, with 15 bases sitting between them.

DNA of the CDR3: TGCGCCAGCAGTCCCGACGGACGGCAGGGACTAGCGGGAGGGTTGGATACGCAGTATTTT. Amino acid sequence: CASSPDGRQGLAGGLDTQYF. The chain links TRBV23-1 to TRBJ2-3; 16 bases map to TRBD2. TRBV23-1 is recorded as an ORF, its role being uncertain. This CDR3 spans 20 amino acids. Trimming removed 4 bases from V and 6 bases from J; junction bases left unmatched: 16.

The J gene is TRBJ2-5, the V gene TRBV6-5; no firm D call. In germline, CDR1 is MNHEY, CDR2 SVGAGI. The CDR3 has 15 amino acids. Trimming removed 2 bases at V and 3 bases at J, with 13 bases between. This chain's CDR3 is CASSYEAARKETQYF. CDR3 sequence (DNA): TGTGCCAGCAGTTACGAGGCGGCTCGGAAAGAGACCCAGTACTTC.

This clone was picked up a small number of times. This chain uses TRBV13 with TRBJ2-7; unclear D gene. Germline CDR1 is PRHDT and CDR2 is FYEKMQ (reference sequence). Deletions cut 5 bases from V and 4 bases from J, with 6 bases between. The CDR3 is made up of 11 amino acids. The CDR3 loop is CASSPSYEQYF. The DNA of the CDR3 is TGTGCCAGCAGCCCCTCTTACGAGCAGTACTTC. Variable domain in full (rest from reference TRBV13 and TRBJ2-7): AAGVIQSPRHLIKEKRETATLKCYPIPRHDTVYWYQQGPGQDPQFLISFYEKMQSDKGSIPDRFSAQQFSDYHSELNMSSLELGDSALYFCASSPSYEQYFGPGTRLTVT.

A few counts support this clone. Written as DNA, the CDR3 is TGCAGCGTCTCTCGGGACAGGGGCTCCTACGAGCAGTACTTC. Its protein is CSVSRDRGSYEQYF. V is TRBV29-1 and J is TRBJ2-7, with TRBD1 matching 10 bases. CDR1 is SQVTM, CDR2 ANQGSEA, per germline. Trimming at V came to 6 bases and at J to 0 bases, leaving 5 bases not matched to a gene. CDR3 size: 14 residues.

This chain uses TRBV29-1 with TRBJ2-3; D not resolved. V was shortened by 7 bases and J by 2 bases, with 10 bases between the two germline ends. Germline CDR1 reads SQVTM; CDR2 reads ANQGSEA. The CDR3 is 12 amino acids. The CDR3 protein is CSAWKSTDTQYF. For the CDR3, the DNA is TGCAGCGCCTGGAAGTCCACAGATACGCAGTATTTT.

This rearrangement joins TRBV18 to TRBJ2-7; D gene unclear. This CDR3 spans 11 amino acids. The germline CDR1 and CDR2 sequences are KGHSH and LQKENI. Deletions cut 5 bases from V and 6 bases from J, with 8 bases between. The CDR3 reads CASSKEAEQYF. CDR3 bases: TGTGCCAGCTCAAAGGAAGCCGAGCAGTACTTC.

This sequence joins TRBV29-1 and TRBJ2-1; the D gene is possibly TRBD1 (7 bases). The V gene's germline CDR1 is SQVTM and CDR2 ANQGSEA. The germline V and J ends were trimmed by 1 base and 15 bases, with 13 bases remaining between them. There are 11 residues in the CDR3. The DNA of the CDR3 is TGCAGCGTTGAAGGGAGGGGGCGCAGGTTCTTC. Translating gives CSVEGRGRRFF.

This clone has a handful of counts. This chain uses TRBV18 with TRBJ2-2; D ambiguous. The CDR3 extends over 15 amino acids. Germline V gene sequence: CDR1 KGHSH, CDR2 LQKENI. V was pared by 4 bases and J by 1 base, with 10 bases between. CDR3 nucleotides: TGTGCCAGCTCACGGGATTTAAAGAACACCGGGGAGCTGTTTTTT. Its translation: CASSRDLKNTGELFF.

J is TRBJ2-3 and V is TRBV12-5, with D possibly matching TRBD2 (6 bases). The CDR3 loop spans 15 amino acids. Germline V lookup: CDR1 LGHNT, CDR2 FRNRAP. V dropped 2 bases and J dropped 4 bases, with 13 bases sitting between them. CDR3: CASGLPTPSADTQYF. The CDR3 nucleotides are TGTGCTAGTGGTTTGCCGACGCCTAGCGCAGATACGCAGTATTTT.

This clone showed up just once. The chain recombines TRBV30 with TRBJ1-1; perhaps TRBD1 as D (6 bases). V was pared by 0 bases and J by 1 base, with 12 bases between. Germline V gene data show CDR1 as GTSNPN and CDR2 as SVGIG (reference sequence). The CDR3 is 15 residues long. The CDR3 DNA follows: TGTGCCTGGAGTGTACCGGGGGCCGCGAACACTGAAGCTTTCTTT. Translated: CAWSVPGAANTEAFF. Using reference TRBV30 and TRBJ1-1 for the parts outside the CDR3, the full variable domain is SQTIHQWPATLVQPVGSPLSLECTVEGTSNPNLYWYRQAAGRGLQLLFYSVGIGQISSEVPQNLSASRPQDRQFILSSKKLLLSDSGFYLCAWSVPGAANTEAFFGQGTRLTVV.

The chain combines TRBV7-2 with TRBJ2-3, with a possible D match to TRBD1 (6 bases). Germline loops: CDR1 SGHTA, CDR2 FQGNSA. Trimming left V 3 bases short and J 3 bases short, with 10 bases between. The length of the CDR3 is 14 residues. For the CDR3, the DNA is TGTGCCAGCAGCTTCGCCAGGGGTACAGATACGCAGTATTTT. Translation: CASSFARGTDTQYF.